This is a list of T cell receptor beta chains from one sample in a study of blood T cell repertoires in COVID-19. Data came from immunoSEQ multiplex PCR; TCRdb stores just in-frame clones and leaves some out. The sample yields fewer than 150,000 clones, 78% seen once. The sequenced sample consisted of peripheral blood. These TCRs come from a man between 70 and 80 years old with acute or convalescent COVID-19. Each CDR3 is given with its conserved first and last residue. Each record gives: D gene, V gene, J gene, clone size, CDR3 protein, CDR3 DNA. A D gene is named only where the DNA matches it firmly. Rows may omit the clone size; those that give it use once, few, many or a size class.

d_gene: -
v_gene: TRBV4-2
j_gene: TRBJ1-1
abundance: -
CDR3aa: CASSQDQGSTEAFF
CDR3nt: TGTGCCAGCAGCCAAGATCAGGGCTCCACTGAAGCTTTCTTT

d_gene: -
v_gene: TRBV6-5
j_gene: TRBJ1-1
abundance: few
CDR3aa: CASTRGYTGSSAFF
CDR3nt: TGTGCCAGCACCCGAGGGTATACTGGGAGTTCAGCTTTCTTT

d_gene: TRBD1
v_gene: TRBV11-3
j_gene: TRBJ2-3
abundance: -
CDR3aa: CASSFKGAVSDTQYF
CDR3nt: TGTGCCAGCAGCTTTAAGGGGGCCGTATCAGATACGCAGTATTTT

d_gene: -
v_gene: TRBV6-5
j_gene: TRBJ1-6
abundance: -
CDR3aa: CASSYSGGAGSPLHF
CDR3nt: TGTGCCAGCAGTTACTCTGGGGGGGCTGGATCACCCCTCCACTTT

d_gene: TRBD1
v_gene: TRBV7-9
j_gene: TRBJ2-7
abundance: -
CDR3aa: CASSLRQGGSEQYF
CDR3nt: TGTGCCAGCAGCTTACGACAGGGTGGAAGCGAGCAGTACTTC

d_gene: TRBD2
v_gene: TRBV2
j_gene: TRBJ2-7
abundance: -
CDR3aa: CASGGGLAGGPYEQYF
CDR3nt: TGTGCCAGCGGGGGAGGACTAGCGGGGGGTCCCTACGAGCAGTACTTC

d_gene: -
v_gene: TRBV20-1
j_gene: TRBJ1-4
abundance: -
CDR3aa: CSASNRVYEKLFF
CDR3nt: TGCAGTGCTAGTAACAGGGTTTATGAAAAACTGTTTTTT

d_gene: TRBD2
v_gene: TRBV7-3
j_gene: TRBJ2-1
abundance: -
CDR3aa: CASSLAGGPSGSYNEQFF
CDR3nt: TGTGCCAGCAGCTTGGCGGGGGGCCCCTCCGGGTCCTACAATGAGCAGTTCTTC

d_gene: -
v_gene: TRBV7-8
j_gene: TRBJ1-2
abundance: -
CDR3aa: CASSLAWRRGDGYTF
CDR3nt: TGTGCCAGCAGCTTAGCGTGGCGACGAGGCGATGGCTACACCTTC

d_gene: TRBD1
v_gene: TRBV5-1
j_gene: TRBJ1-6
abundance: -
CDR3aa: CASRGDSNSPLHF
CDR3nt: TGCGCCAGCAGGGGGGACAGTAATTCACCCCTCCACTTT

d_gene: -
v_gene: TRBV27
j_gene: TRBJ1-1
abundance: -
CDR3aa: CASSFQGRARYNTEAFF
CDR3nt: TGTGCCAGCAGTTTCCAGGGGAGGGCCCGCTATAACACTGAAGCTTTCTTT

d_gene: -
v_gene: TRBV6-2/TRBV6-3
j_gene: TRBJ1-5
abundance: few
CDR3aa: CASSYSIGKEHQPQHF
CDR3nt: TGTGCCAGCAGTTACTCGATCGGTAAGGAGCATCAGCCCCAGCATTTT

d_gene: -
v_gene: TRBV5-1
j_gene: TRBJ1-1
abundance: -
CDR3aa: CASRKDTTNTEAFF
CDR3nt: TGCGCCAGCAGGAAAGACACCACGAACACTGAAGCTTTCTTT

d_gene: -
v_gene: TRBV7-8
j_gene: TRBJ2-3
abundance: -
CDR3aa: CASSLALDEDTQYF
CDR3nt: TGTGCCAGCAGCTTAGCCCTAGATGAAGATACGCAGTATTTT

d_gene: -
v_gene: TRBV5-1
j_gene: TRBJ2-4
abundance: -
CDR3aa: CASSLVGGQENIQYF
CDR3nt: TGCGCCAGCAGCTTGGTCGGGGGGCAGGAAAACATTCAGTACTTC

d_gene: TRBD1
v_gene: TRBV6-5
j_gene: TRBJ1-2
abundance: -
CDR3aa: CASGDRGRGYTF
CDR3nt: TGTGCCAGCGGGGACAGGGGAAGAGGCTACACCTTC

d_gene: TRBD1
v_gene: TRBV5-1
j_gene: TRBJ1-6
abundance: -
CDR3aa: CASSLWQGAGLNSPLHF
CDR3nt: TGCGCCAGCAGCTTGTGGCAGGGGGCCGGCCTCAATTCACCCCTCCACTTT

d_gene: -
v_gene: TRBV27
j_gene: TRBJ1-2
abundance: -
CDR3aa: CASSLGRGGVGYGYTF
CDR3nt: TGTGCCAGCAGTTTAGGGCGAGGGGGGGTAGGCTATGGCTACACCTTC

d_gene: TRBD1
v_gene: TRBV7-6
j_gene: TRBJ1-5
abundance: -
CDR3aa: CASSLGPPGTGTNQPQHF
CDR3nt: TGTGCCAGCAGCTTAGGGCCTCCCGGGACAGGCACCAATCAGCCCCAGCATTTT

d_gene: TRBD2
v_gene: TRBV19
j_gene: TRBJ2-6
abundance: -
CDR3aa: CASSPRESGGAVAGANVLTF
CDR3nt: TGTGCCAGTAGCCCGCGGGAGAGCGGGGGGGCCGTAGCTGGGGCCAACGTCCTGACTTTC

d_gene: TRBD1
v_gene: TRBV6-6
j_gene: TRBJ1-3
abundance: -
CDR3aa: CASSFDRAAGNTIYF
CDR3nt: TGTGCCAGCAGCTTTGACAGGGCCGCTGGAAACACCATATATTTT

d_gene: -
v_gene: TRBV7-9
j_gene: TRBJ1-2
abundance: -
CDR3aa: CASSPSAYGYTF
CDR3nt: TGTGCCAGCAGCCCCTCAGCGTATGGCTACACCTTC

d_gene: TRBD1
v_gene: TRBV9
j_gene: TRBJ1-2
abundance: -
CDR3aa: CASSAQVWQGVNSNYGYTF
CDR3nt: TGTGCCAGCAGCGCCCAAGTGTGGCAGGGGGTAAATTCTAACTATGGCTACACCTTC

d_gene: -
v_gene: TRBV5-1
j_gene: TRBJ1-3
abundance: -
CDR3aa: CASRRTPDDSGNTIYF
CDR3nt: TGCGCCAGCAGAAGGACACCCGATGACTCTGGAAACACCATATATTTT

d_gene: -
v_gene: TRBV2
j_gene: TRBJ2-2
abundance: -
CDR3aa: CASEVGLTNTGELFF
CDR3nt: TGTGCCAGCGAAGTTGGACTCACGAACACCGGGGAGCTGTTTTTT

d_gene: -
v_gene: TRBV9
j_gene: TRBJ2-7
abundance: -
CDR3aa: CASSVVGDKDYEQYF
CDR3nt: TGTGCCAGCAGCGTAGTGGGGGACAAGGACTACGAGCAGTACTTC

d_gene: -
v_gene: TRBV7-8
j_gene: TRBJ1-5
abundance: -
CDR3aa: CASSLQGLQPQHF
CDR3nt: TGTGCCAGCAGCCTGCAGGGTTTGCAGCCCCAGCATTTT

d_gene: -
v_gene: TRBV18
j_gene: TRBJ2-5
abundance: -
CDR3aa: CASSPGADSGETQYF
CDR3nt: TGTGCCAGCTCACCAGGGGCGGATTCCGGAGAGACCCAGTACTTC

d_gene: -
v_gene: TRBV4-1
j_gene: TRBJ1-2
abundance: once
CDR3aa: CASSQEMRGYGYTF
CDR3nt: TGCGCCAGCAGCCAAGAAATGCGGGGCTATGGCTACACCTTC

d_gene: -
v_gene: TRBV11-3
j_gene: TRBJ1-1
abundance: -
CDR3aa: CASSTWTSAGTEAFF
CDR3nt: TGTGCCAGCAGCACCTGGACGTCGGCGGGTACTGAAGCTTTCTTT

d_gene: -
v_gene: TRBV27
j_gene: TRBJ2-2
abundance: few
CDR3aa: CASSRLLNTGELFF
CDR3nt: TGTGCCAGCAGCCGACTTCTGAACACCGGGGAGCTGTTTTTT

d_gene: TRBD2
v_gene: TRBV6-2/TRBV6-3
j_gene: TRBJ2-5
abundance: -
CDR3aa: CASSPYGGGVRTQYF
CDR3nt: TGTGCCAGCAGCCCTTATGGCGGGGGGGTGAGGACCCAGTACTTC

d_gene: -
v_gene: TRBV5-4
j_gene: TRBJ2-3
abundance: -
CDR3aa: CASSSPREDTQYF
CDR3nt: TGTGCCAGCAGCTCCCCCCGGGAAGATACGCAGTATTTT

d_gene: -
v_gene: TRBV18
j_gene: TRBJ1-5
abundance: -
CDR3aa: CASSPPSGQGDQPQHF
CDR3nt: TGTGCCAGCTCACCACCGTCAGGGCAAGGGGATCAGCCCCAGCATTTT

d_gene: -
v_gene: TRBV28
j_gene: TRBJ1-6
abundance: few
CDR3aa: CASSTTGSSYNSPLHF
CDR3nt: TGTGCCAGCAGCACAACAGGGAGCTCCTATAATTCACCCCTCCACTTT

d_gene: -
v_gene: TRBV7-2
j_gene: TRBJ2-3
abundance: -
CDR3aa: CASSRFRAEQYF
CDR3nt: TGTGCCAGCAGCCGCTTTCGAGCGGAGCAGTATTTT

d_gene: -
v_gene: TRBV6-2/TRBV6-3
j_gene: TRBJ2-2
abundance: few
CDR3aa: CASSDSSGAGELFF
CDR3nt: TGTGCCAGCAGTGATTCGTCCGGGGCCGGGGAGCTGTTTTTT

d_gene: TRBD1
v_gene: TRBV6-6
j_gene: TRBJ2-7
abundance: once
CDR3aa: CASGDSLYEQYF
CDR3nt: TGTGCCAGCGGGGACAGTCTCTACGAGCAGTACTTC

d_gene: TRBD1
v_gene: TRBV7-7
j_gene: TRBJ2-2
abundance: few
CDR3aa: CASSPRTGTNTGELFF
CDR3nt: TGTGCCAGCAGCCCGCGGACAGGGACGAACACCGGGGAGCTGTTTTTT

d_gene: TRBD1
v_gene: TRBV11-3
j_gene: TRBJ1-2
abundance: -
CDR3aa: CASSPRWTGRSGYTF
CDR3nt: TGTGCCAGCAGCCCTCGGTGGACAGGGAGGAGTGGCTACACCTTC

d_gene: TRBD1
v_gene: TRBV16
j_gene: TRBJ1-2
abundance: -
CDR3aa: CASSQSTSRQGFNYGYTF
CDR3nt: TGTGCCAGCAGCCAATCCACTTCTAGACAGGGTTTTAACTATGGCTACACCTTC

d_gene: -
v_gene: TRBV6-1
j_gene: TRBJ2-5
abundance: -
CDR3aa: CASSEEGVFYRETQYF
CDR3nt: TGTGCCAGCAGTGAAGAAGGGGTTTTTTATCGAGAGACCCAGTACTTC

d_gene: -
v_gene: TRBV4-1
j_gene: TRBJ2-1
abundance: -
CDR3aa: CASSGTRGSSYNEQFF
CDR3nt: TGCGCCAGCAGCGGGACTCGGGGAAGCTCCTACAATGAGCAGTTCTTC

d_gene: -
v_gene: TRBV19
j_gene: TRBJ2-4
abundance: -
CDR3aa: CASSIVVGTLAKNIQYF
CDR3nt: TGTGCCAGTAGTATTGTGGTAGGGACATTAGCCAAAAACATTCAGTACTTC

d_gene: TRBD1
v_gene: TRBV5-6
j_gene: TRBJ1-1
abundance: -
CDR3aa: CASSLRDRVGAEAFF
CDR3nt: TGTGCCAGCAGCCTCCGGGACAGGGTAGGCGCTGAAGCTTTCTTT

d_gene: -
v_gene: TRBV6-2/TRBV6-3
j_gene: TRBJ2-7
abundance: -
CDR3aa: CASSYSGAQYF
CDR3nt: TGTGCCAGCAGTTACTCGGGGGCGCAGTACTTC

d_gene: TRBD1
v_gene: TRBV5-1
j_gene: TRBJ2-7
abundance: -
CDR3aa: CASSWDSFSYEQYF
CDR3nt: TGCGCCAGCAGCTGGGACAGTTTCTCCTACGAGCAGTACTTC

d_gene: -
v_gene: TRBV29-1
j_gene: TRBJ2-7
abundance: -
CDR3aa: CSVELPGWEQYF
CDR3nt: TGCAGCGTTGAATTACCGGGTTGGGAGCAGTACTTC

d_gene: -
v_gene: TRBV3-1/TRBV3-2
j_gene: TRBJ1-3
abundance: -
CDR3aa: CASSPRGLSGNTIYF
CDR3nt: TGTGCCAGCAGCCCCCGAGGCCTTTCTGGAAACACCATATATTTT

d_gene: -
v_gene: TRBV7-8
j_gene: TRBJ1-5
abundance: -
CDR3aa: CASSLGLRQPQHF
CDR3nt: TGTGCCAGCAGCTTAGGGTTGCGTCAGCCCCAGCATTTT

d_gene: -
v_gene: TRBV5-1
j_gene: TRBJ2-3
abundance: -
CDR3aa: CASSLGGRSTDTQYF
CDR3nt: TGCGCCAGCAGCTTAGGAGGCAGGAGCACAGATACGCAGTATTTT

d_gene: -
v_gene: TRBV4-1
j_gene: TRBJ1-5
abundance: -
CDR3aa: CASSQVLVVTLGGRPQHF
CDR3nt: TGCGCCAGCAGCCAAGTTCTCGTGGTTACGTTGGGGGGGAGGCCCCAGCATTTT

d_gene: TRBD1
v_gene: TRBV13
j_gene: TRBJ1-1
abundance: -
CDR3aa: CASSPTRTGNTEAFF
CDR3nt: TGTGCCAGCAGTCCAACTCGGACAGGGAACACTGAAGCTTTCTTT

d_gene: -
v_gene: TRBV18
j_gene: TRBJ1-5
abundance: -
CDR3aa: CASSPRGGNQPQHF
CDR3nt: TGTGCCAGCTCACCCCGGGGAGGCAATCAGCCCCAGCATTTT

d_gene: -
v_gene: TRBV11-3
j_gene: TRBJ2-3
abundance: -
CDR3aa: CASSFDSSTDTQYF
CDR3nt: TGTGCCAGCAGCTTCGACAGTAGCACAGATACGCAGTATTTT

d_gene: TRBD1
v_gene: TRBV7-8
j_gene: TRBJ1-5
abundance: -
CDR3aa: CASSPLRDRRGSNQPQHF
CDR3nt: TGTGCCAGCAGCCCCCTCCGGGACAGGAGGGGAAGCAATCAGCCCCAGCATTTT

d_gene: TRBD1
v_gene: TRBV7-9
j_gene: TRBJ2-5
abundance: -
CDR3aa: CASSSQTGAEETQYF
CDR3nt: TGTGCCAGCAGCTCCCAGACAGGGGCAGAAGAGACCCAGTACTTC

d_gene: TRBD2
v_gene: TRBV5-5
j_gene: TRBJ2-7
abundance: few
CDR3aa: CASSLGPGGVEQYF
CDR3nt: TGTGCCAGCAGCTTGGGGCCGGGAGGGGTCGAGCAGTACTTC

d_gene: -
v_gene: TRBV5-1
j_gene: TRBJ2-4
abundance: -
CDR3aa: CASSLDAGAKNIQYF
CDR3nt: TGCGCCAGCAGCTTGGACGCGGGGGCCAAAAACATTCAGTACTTC